This T cell receptor beta chain stems from a study of PD-1 blockade in classical Hodgkin lymphoma. Study-wide findings and caveats: Newly diagnosed and completely responding patients shared comparable baseline diversity. Researchers reported that CD4+ TCR diversity, though not CD8+, rose significantly by C4D1. Patients starting nivolumab under 1 year after ASCT were excluded.

With regard to this clone: The target antigen is unknown.

Trimming removed 0 bases at V and 0 bases at J, with 6 bases between. From germline, CDR1 is MNHEY and CDR2 SMNVEV (reference sequence). The CDR3 spans 15 residues. The time point was: cycle 4 day 1 (C4D1), after 5 to 7 weeks of nivolumab. All patients relapsed after autologous stem cell transplantation, and brentuximab vedotin exposure varied. Clones were read by immunoSEQ multiplex PCR, and TCRdb kept only the in-frame ones, dropping some. The table lists approximately 27,000 clones, over 75% of them singletons. This TCR was recovered from a human donor with classical Hodgkin lymphoma. The sequences come from peripheral blood mononuclear cells (PBMCs), collected before the fourth cycle of nivolumab. The chain couples TRBV27 to TRBJ2-1; the D is unclear. The CDR3 protein is CASSLSLGSYNEQFF. The DNA for the CDR3 is TGTGCCAGCAGTTTATCTTTAGGCTCCTACAATGAGCAGTTCTTC.